The rows below give T cell receptor beta chains drawn from one sample of a study of vaccination and CD4 T cells after COVID-19. One entry per CDR3 protein, called by TCRdb with MiXCR from the PCR reads. The sample records approximately 15,000 distinct CDR3 sequences, around 75% being singletons. These receptors have no identified antigens. This specimen consisted of CD4+ T cells from blood, cultured in vitro, obtained after SARS-CoV-2 vaccination. These receptor sequences come from a human donor who received a COVID-19 vaccine. CDR3s include the opening cysteine and the closing phenylalanine or tryptophan. A D gene is named only where the DNA matches it firmly. Size is omitted from some rows. Given values are once, few, many or a class for expanded clones.

j_call,clone_size,d_call,v_call,cdr3_nt,cdr3_aa
TRBJ1-2,large,.,TRBV30,TGTGCCTGGAGGACAAAAGGTGGTGGCTACACCTTC,CAWRTKGGGYTF
TRBJ1-2,few,.,TRBV27,TGTGCCAGCAGCCTTAACCCCAGAAGATATGGCTACACCTTC,CASSLNPRRYGYTF
TRBJ2-7,.,.,TRBV19,TGTGCCAGTAGTATAGGAAACCACTACAGCGAGCAGTACTTC,CASSIGNHYSEQYF
TRBJ1-1,.,.,TRBV6-1,TGTGCCAGCAGCGTAAACTTCAGGGAGTCGGGAGCTTTCTTT,CASSVNFRESGAFF
TRBJ2-3,.,.,TRBV6-1,TGTGCCAGCAGAGAAGCCGGTCGAAACGGGGATACGCAGTATTTT,CASREAGRNGDTQYF
TRBJ1-4,once,.,TRBV7-8,TGTGCCAGCAGCTTAGACGCTGGGAGGCCTAGTGAAAAACTGTTTTTT,CASSLDAGRPSEKLFF
TRBJ1-3,.,.,TRBV6-5,.,CASSSSGLSSGNTIYF
TRBJ1-4,.,.,TRBV15,TGTGCCACCAGCAGAGACAGGGATGAAAAACTGTTTTTT,CATSRDRDEKLFF
TRBJ1-5,.,.,TRBV20-1,TGCAGTGCTAGAGAGTCACGGGGCGGTCAGCCCCAGCATTTT,CSARESRGGQPQHF
TRBJ1-6,.,.,TRBV7-2,TGTGCCAGCAGCTTAGTAGTGGACCGCGGTTCACTCCTCCACTTT,CASSLVVDRGSLLHF
TRBJ1-2,few,TRBD1,TRBV6-5,TGTGCCAGCAGTTACCAGCCCCGGACAGGGGCGGGCTACACCTTC,CASSYQPRTGAGYTF
TRBJ2-3,.,TRBD2,TRBV7-8,TGTGCCAGCAGCTTAGCGGGGGGGAAGCCCATTACGCAGTATTTT,CASSLAGGKPITQYF
TRBJ2-1,.,.,TRBV12-3/TRBV12-4,TGTGCCAGTCGAAAGTACCCCTCTAGCTCCTACAATGAGCAGTTCTTC,CASRKYPSSSYNEQFF
TRBJ2-1,.,.,TRBV19,TGTGCCAGTAGCCTCAGGGGGGGGCACGACAATGAGCAGTTCTTC,CASSLRGGHDNEQFF
TRBJ1-5,.,.,TRBV21-1,TGTGCCAGCAGCAAAGCCGGGACTTACAATCAGCCCCAGCATTTT,CASSKAGTYNQPQHF
TRBJ1-3,once,TRBD1,TRBV20-1,TGCAGTGCTAGAGATGAGGGGGCCCCTGGAAACACCATATATTTT,CSARDEGAPGNTIYF
TRBJ1-2,once,TRBD1,TRBV5-4,TGTGCCAGCAGCTTGGCGAGGGGGCTAGGAGGCTACACCTTC,CASSLARGLGGYTF
TRBJ2-5,.,TRBD2,TRBV6-1,TGTGCCAGCAGGTTAGCGGGAACCCAAGAGACCCAGTACTTC,CASRLAGTQETQYF
TRBJ1-1,few,.,TRBV7-2,TGTGCCAGCAGCGCATCTCTTGGGGGCACTGAAGCTTTCTTT,CASSASLGGTEAFF
TRBJ1-5,once,.,TRBV6-4,TGTGCCAGCAGTTACTCGATGGGTAATCAGCCCCAGCATTTT,CASSYSMGNQPQHF
TRBJ1-2,.,.,TRBV6-1,TGTGCCAGCAGACAAACAGGGATTGATGGCTACACCTTC,CASRQTGIDGYTF
TRBJ1-1,once,.,TRBV6-1,TGTGCCAGCAGCATATTAATAACCACAGGGCTGAACACTGAAGCTTTCTTT,CASSILITTGLNTEAFF
TRBJ1-5,.,TRBD1,TRBV24-1,TGTGCCACCAGTGATGCGACAGGGACTGACAATCAGCCCCAGCATTTT,CATSDATGTDNQPQHF
TRBJ1-2,.,TRBD1,TRBV2,TGTGCCAGCAGCCGGGACAGGGAAGCAGGCTACACCTTC,CASSRDREAGYTF
TRBJ2-2,once,.,TRBV2,TGTGCCAGCAGTGGTCGGTTGAACACCGGGGAGCTGTTTTTT,CASSGRLNTGELFF
TRBJ2-2,.,.,TRBV20-1,TGCAGTGCTAGAGATGGCTACACCGGGGAGCTGTTTTTT,CSARDGYTGELFF
TRBJ2-7,.,.,TRBV11-2,TGTGCCAGCACTCTTCAGAGGCGAACCTACGAGCAGTACTTC,CASTLQRRTYEQYF
TRBJ2-2,.,.,TRBV24-1,TGTGCCACCAGTGACTGGGCCGGCGGGGAGCTGTTTTTT,CATSDWAGGELFF
TRBJ2-7,.,.,TRBV7-2,TGTGCCAGCAGCCCCCAGTGGGGGCAGTACGAGCAGTACTTC,CASSPQWGQYEQYF
TRBJ2-2,.,TRBD1,TRBV11-3,TGTGCCAGCAGCTTACTCGGACAGGGCGACACCGGGGAGCTGTTTTTT,CASSLLGQGDTGELFF
TRBJ2-2,.,.,TRBV6-1,TGTGCCAGCAGCCGCAGAGCCGCGAACACCGGGGAGCTGTTTTTT,CASSRRAANTGELFF
TRBJ1-2,few,.,TRBV6-5,TGTGCCAGCAGTTACTCCGGGGAATGGGGCTACACCTTC,CASSYSGEWGYTF
TRBJ1-1,.,.,TRBV15,TGTGCCACCAGCAGACGCAGGGGAAACACTGAAGCTTTCTTT,CATSRRRGNTEAFF
TRBJ1-2,.,.,TRBV12-3/TRBV12-4,TGTGCCAGCAGTTTTTTTTCCGGACAGCCCTATGGCTACACCTTC,CASSFFSGQPYGYTF
TRBJ1-5,once,TRBD1,TRBV28,TGTGCCAGCAGTGGGACAGGGGGCCTGAATCAGCCCCAGCATTTT,CASSGTGGLNQPQHF
TRBJ2-3,.,TRBD2,TRBV5-1,TGCGCCAGCAGCTGGCCGGGACTAGCGGGGGGCCACCCTAGCACAGATACGCAGTATTTT,CASSWPGLAGGHPSTDTQYF
TRBJ2-5,.,.,TRBV7-2,TGTGCCAGCAGCGGTGGCGGGGAAGAGACCCAGTACTTC,CASSGGGEETQYF
TRBJ1-2,.,.,TRBV25-1,TGTGCCAGCAGTACAAGGACCTATGGCTACACCTTC,CASSTRTYGYTF
TRBJ2-5,.,TRBD1,TRBV7-2,TGTGCCAGCAGCACCGACAGGGGGGAGACCCAGTACTTC,CASSTDRGETQYF
TRBJ1-3,once,.,TRBV30,TGTGCCTGGAGTGGTGGATTGGGAAACACCATATATTTT,CAWSGGLGNTIYF
TRBJ1-1,.,.,TRBV10-1,TGCGCCAGCAGTGAGTCGTCAGGTCGGACTGAAGCTTTCTTT,CASSESSGRTEAFF
TRBJ2-3,.,.,TRBV5-3,TGTGCCAGAAGCTTGGGAGATCCCGCAGATACGCAGTATTTT,CARSLGDPADTQYF
TRBJ2-5,.,TRBD2,TRBV19,TGTGCCAGTAGTAGCGGGGGGGGGTCATTGACCCAGTACTTC,CASSSGGGSLTQYF
TRBJ1-1,.,.,TRBV28,TGTGCCAGCAGGAGGGGGGGAACTGAAGCTTTCTTT,CASRRGGTEAFF
TRBJ1-2,.,.,TRBV10-3,TGTGCCATCAGCGAGGTGGCAGGTGATGGCTACACCTTC,CAISEVAGDGYTF
TRBJ2-2,few,.,TRBV7-2,TGTGCCAGCAGGTCCCCTAATGGGGAGCTGTTTTTT,CASRSPNGELFF
TRBJ1-2,.,.,TRBV19,TGTGCCAGTAGTCGGATTAACTATGGCTACACCTTC,CASSRINYGYTF
TRBJ2-2,.,TRBD2,TRBV5-8,TGTGCCAGCAGCTTGACTAGCGGGTACACCGGGGAGCTGTTTTTT,CASSLTSGYTGELFF
TRBJ2-1,.,TRBD2,TRBV7-9,TGTGCCAGCAGCCCCGGACTAGCGGAGAACAATGAGCAGTTCTTC,CASSPGLAENNEQFF